This is a list of T cell receptor beta chains from one sample in a study of cytomegalovirus exposure and HLA in healthy donors. Sequencing was performed with immunoSEQ multiplex PCR; in TCRdb, only in-frame clones are kept and a portion is missing. The data contain 120,000 to 150,000 clones, 79% of them seen just once; the ten biggest clones take up about 6.9%. Sequenced: PBMCs. Every receptor here comes from a woman aged 40 to 55 in good health and CMV-seropositive. The CDR3 runs from the conserved cysteine through the conserved F or W. Fields, in order: J gene, V gene, clone size, D gene, CDR3 DNA, CDR3 protein. The D gene is left open where the match is weak. The size entry is marked missing in some rows and otherwise reads once, few, many or a size class.

TRBJ1-5 TRBV6-6 NA NA TGTGCCAGCAGCTTACAGGGTTGGCAGCCCCAGCATTTT CASSLQGWQPQHF
TRBJ2-7 TRBV4-1 NA NA TGCGCCAGCAGCCAAGAATCAGGTGGCCCTTCCTACGAGCAGTACTTC CASSQESGGPSYEQYF
TRBJ1-3 TRBV19 NA NA TGTGCCAGTAGCATAATACAGTTCCGCTCTGGAAACACCATATATTTT CASSIIQFRSGNTIYF
TRBJ1-2 TRBV19 once NA TGTGCCAGTAGTGGCCGGGGGGCGGGCTACACCTTC CASSGRGAGYTF
TRBJ1-2 TRBV6-1 NA NA TGTGCCACCCCGTGGGGCAGCTATGGCTACACCTTC CATPWGSYGYTF
TRBJ2-7 TRBV2 once TRBD1 TGTGCCAGCAGCCCGGGACAGGGGGCATACGAGCAGTACTTC CASSPGQGAYEQYF
TRBJ1-1 TRBV5-4 NA TRBD1 TGTGCCAGCAGCTTGGCCAGGGGGCCCACTGAAGCTTTCTTT CASSLARGPTEAFF
TRBJ1-3 TRBV5-1 NA NA TGCGCCAGCAGCTTGGCCGCGGTCTCTGGAAACACCATATATTTT CASSLAAVSGNTIYF
TRBJ1-6 TRBV19 NA NA TGTGCCAGTAGTTTCCAAAATAATTCACCCCTCCACTTT CASSFQNNSPLHF
TRBJ1-1 TRBV18 NA NA TGTGCCAGCTCACCACCTATAGGGGGAGATGACAACACTGAAGCTTTCTTT CASSPPIGGDDNTEAFF
TRBJ2-2 TRBV5-1 NA NA TGCGCCAGCAGAACCGGGACACCTAACACCGGGGAGCTGTTTTTT CASRTGTPNTGELFF
TRBJ1-6 TRBV19 NA TRBD1 TGTGCCAGCCAGGGACAGGGGGCGTTAAACGATAATTCACCCCTCCACTTT CASQGQGALNDNSPLHF
TRBJ1-1 TRBV2 NA TRBD1 TGTGCCAGCGGGGGACAGAGAAACACTGAAGCTTTCTTT CASGGQRNTEAFF
TRBJ1-1 TRBV4-1 few TRBD1 TGCGCCAGCAGCCCGCAGGGACAGGGGAGGACTGAAGCTTTCTTT CASSPQGQGRTEAFF
TRBJ2-7 TRBV6-1 few NA TGTGCCAGCAGTGGGCCACGGGGACTCGAGCAGTACTTC CASSGPRGLEQYF
TRBJ1-4 TRBV21-1 NA NA TGTGCCAGCCCGCCCCCCAATAACAGGACGGTTAATGAAAAACTGTTTTTT CASPPPNNRTVNEKLFF
TRBJ2-2 TRBV7-2 once TRBD2 TGTGCCAGCAGCCCAGGGTTCGGCAAGCGGGGGGACACCGGGGAGCTGTTTTTT CASSPGFGKRGDTGELFF
TRBJ1-3 TRBV6-1 NA NA TGTGCCAGCAGTGCTGGGGGCCTTGGAAACACCATATATTTT CASSAGGLGNTIYF
TRBJ1-6 TRBV5-6 NA TRBD1 TGTGCCAGCAGCGTGGGACAGGTTAATTCACCCCTCCACTTT CASSVGQVNSPLHF
TRBJ1-2 TRBV7-9 NA NA TGTGCCAGCAGCCCAAGTGGGGGTCGCGGGGTCGGCTACACCTTC CASSPSGGRGVGYTF
TRBJ2-1 TRBV28 NA TRBD2 TGTGCCAGCAGCCCTCTATACCTGCCGGGACTAGGCCCCAATGAGCAGTTCTTC CASSPLYLPGLGPNEQFF
TRBJ2-5 TRBV4-2 NA NA TGTGCCAGCAGCCAATGGGGTACGGGGGAAGAGACCCAGTACTTC CASSQWGTGEETQYF
TRBJ1-1 TRBV5-1 many NA TGCGCCAGCAGCTTTTTATACATGAACACTGAAGCTTTCTTT CASSFLYMNTEAFF
TRBJ1-4 TRBV19 NA NA TGTGCCAGTAGCATGGACTTTGTCGAGGAAAAACTGTTTTTT CASSMDFVEEKLFF
TRBJ1-4 TRBV4-1 NA NA TGCGCCAGCAGCCAGCCCACAGGGAATCCTTCAACTAATGAAAAACTGTTTTTT CASSQPTGNPSTNEKLFF
TRBJ1-1 TRBV7-9 NA NA TGTGCCAGCAGCTTCGCCGGGAACACTGAAGCTTTCTTT CASSFAGNTEAFF
TRBJ1-2 TRBV5-4 NA TRBD1 TGTGCCAGCAGGGAACAGGGGGCGGGCTATGGCTACACCTTC CASREQGAGYGYTF
TRBJ1-1 TRBV6-5 NA NA TGTGCCAGCAGTTCCCAGGGGATGAACACTGAAGCTTTCTTT CASSSQGMNTEAFF
TRBJ2-2 TRBV5-1 NA NA TGCGCCAGCAGCTTGCCCTCGTCCGGGGCCGGGGAGCTGTTTTTT CASSLPSSGAGELFF
TRBJ2-5 TRBV5-1 once NA TGCGCCAGCAGCTCGGGTCTTGAAACAGAGACCCAGTACTTC CASSSGLETETQYF
TRBJ2-7 TRBV5-5 NA NA TGTGCCAGCAGCTGGGGGCGACTAGCACCCTACGAGCAGTACTTC CASSWGRLAPYEQYF
TRBJ1-3 TRBV19 NA NA TGTGCCAGTACCTCCCGGAACACCATATATTTT CASTSRNTIYF
TRBJ1-1 TRBV12-5 NA NA TGTGCTAGTGGGTCAGGGTTGAGTGGTGAAGCTTTCTTT CASGSGLSGEAFF
TRBJ2-3 TRBV6-5 NA TRBD2 TGTGCCAGCAGTTCTGGAATGGGACTAGCAAGAGATACGCAGTATTTT CASSSGMGLARDTQYF
TRBJ1-1 TRBV5-1 few NA TGCGCCAGCAGCTTGACTGGACAGCCGAACACTGAAGCTTTCTTT CASSLTGQPNTEAFF
TRBJ2-7 TRBV4-1 NA TRBD2 TGCGCCAGCAGCCAAGCAGCGACTAGCGGGAGCTCCTACGAGCAGTACTTC CASSQAATSGSSYEQYF
TRBJ1-1 TRBV28 NA TRBD1 TGTGCCAGCAGCTCACCGGGACAGGGGCTTACTGAAGCTTTCTTT CASSSPGQGLTEAFF
TRBJ2-2 TRBV5-1 NA NA TGCGCCAGCAGCTTGCTTGACAAGAACACCGGGGAGCTGTTTTTT CASSLLDKNTGELFF
TRBJ2-7 TRBV5-1 few NA TGCGCCAGCAGCTTACAGCCCTACGAGCAGTACTTC CASSLQPYEQYF
TRBJ2-4 TRBV18 NA TRBD1 TGTGCCAGCTCACCATCCGGGACAGGGTCGGGAAAAAACATTCAGTACTTC CASSPSGTGSGKNIQYF
TRBJ2-7 TRBV7-9 NA TRBD1 TGTGCCAGCAGCTCAGAAAACAGGGGCTACGAGCAGTACTTC CASSSENRGYEQYF
TRBJ1-6 TRBV30 NA NA TGTGCCTGGAGTGTAGCGTTGGGGCTGAGTTCACCCCTCCACTTT CAWSVALGLSSPLHF
TRBJ1-1 TRBV6-1 NA NA TGTGCCAGCAGTGCCGGGACACCCGGTTTCACTGAAGCTTTCTTT CASSAGTPGFTEAFF
TRBJ2-2 TRBV2 once NA TGTGCCAGCGGTTTACAGGGCATAAATTCCGGGGAGCTGTTTTTT CASGLQGINSGELFF
TRBJ2-1 TRBV7-9 NA NA TGTGCCAGCAGTCCTCGCGGGGGCCGCTCCTACAATGAGCAGTTCTTC CASSPRGGRSYNEQFF
TRBJ2-7 TRBV5-1 NA NA TGCGCCAGCAGCTTGGATGGTAGCTCCTACGAGCAGTACTTC CASSLDGSSYEQYF
TRBJ2-1 TRBV5-1 NA TRBD2 TGCGCCAGCAGCCCTAGGACTAGCGGGGGCAAGAGCTCCTACAATGAGCAGTTCTTC CASSPRTSGGKSSYNEQFF
TRBJ2-5 TRBV4-2 NA TRBD1 TGTGCCAGCAGCGTAGGGACAGCCTCTATAGAAGAGACCCAGTACTTC CASSVGTASIEETQYF
TRBJ1-3 TRBV6-6 NA NA TGTGCCAGCACCTTGGGACGGCAGGGGAACACCATATATTTT CASTLGRQGNTIYF
TRBJ1-1 TRBV5-1 NA TRBD1 TGCGCCAGCAGGGGGGTAGCCGGGACAGGGAACACTGAAGCTTTCTTT CASRGVAGTGNTEAFF
TRBJ1-4 TRBV6-4 few NA TGTGCCAGCAGTGACCCTCTATGGGCCAGTAAAAATGAAAAACTGTTTTTT CASSDPLWASKNEKLFF
TRBJ2-7 TRBV11-2 NA NA TGTGCCAGCAGCCCGACGACAGGGAGGTACGAGCAGTACTTC CASSPTTGRYEQYF
TRBJ1-4 TRBV18 NA NA TGTGCCAGCTCACCGGGGCCGGAGTATGAAAAACTGTTTTTT CASSPGPEYEKLFF